Each of the 10 T cell receptor beta chains below was sequenced from the same sample in a study of T cell clonotyping in hematopoietic cell transplantation. Using immunoSEQ multiplex PCR, the repertoire was profiled, and TCRdb retains in-frame clones only, with some absent. This sample yields approximately 5,400 clones, of which around 82% are seen a single time; about 12% belongs to the top ten. Here the sequenced sample was peripheral blood mononuclear cells, taken 30 days after allogeneic stem cell transplant. These receptors all come from a male patient between 55 and 70 years old who had an allogeneic stem cell transplant from an unrelated donor, so the T cells may come from the graft donor. Some clones in this sample may be carry-over from other donors' samples.

The chain links TRBV5-1 to TRBJ1-5; TRBD1 is a possible D gene (5 bases). Germline V CDR1 and CDR2: SGHRS, YFSETQ. The germline V and J ends were trimmed by 2 bases and 0 bases, with 18 bases remaining between them. This CDR3 comprises 18 residues. The CDR3 loop reads CASSFWPRGGSSNQPQHF. CDR3 in DNA: TGCGCCAGCAGCTTTTGGCCCCGCGGGGGATCTAGCAATCAGCCCCAGCATTTT.

The chain carries TRBV9 and TRBJ2-5, with D uncertain. Germline V gene lookup returns CDR1 SGDLS and CDR2 YYNGEE. Between the trimmed V and J ends, which lost 7 bases and 6 bases, there was a span of 13 bases. The CDR3 extends over 12 amino acids. The CDR3 protein is CASGPGGQTQYF. The CDR3 coding sequence is TGTGCCAGCGGGCCGGGCGGTCAGACCCAGTACTTC. Based on the CDR3 plus reference TRBV9 and TRBJ2-5, the full variable domain is DSGVTQTPKHLITATGQRVTLRCSPRSGDLSVYWYQQSLDQGLQFLIQYYNGEERAKGNILERFSAQQFPDLHSELNLSSLELGDSALYFCASGPGGQTQYFGPGTRLLVL.

The chain is built from TRBV2 and TRBJ1-1; D perhaps matches TRBD1 (6 bases). The CDR3 contains 13 residues. Germline V CDR1 and CDR2: SNHLY, FYNNEI. V lost 10 bases and J 0 bases, leaving 12 bases between the germline ends. In nucleotides, the CDR3 is TGTGCCACAAACAGGGAGATGAACACTGAAGCTTTCTTT. It translates to CATNREMNTEAFF.

The chain uses TRBV4-2 and TRBJ2-5; 8 bases fit TRBD2. Germline loops: CDR1 LGHNA, CDR2 YNFKEQ. The V gene end was trimmed by 1 base and the J gene end by 4 bases; junction bases not matched to a gene: 11. The CDR3 spans 17 residues. The CDR3 DNA follows: TGTGCCAGCAGCCAAGGGTCACGAGCGGGGGTGGGAGAGACCCAGTACTTC. Translating it yields CASSQGSRAGVGETQYF.

CDR3 protein: CASSPGAGNYGYTF. CDR3 sequence (DNA): TGTGCCAGCAGTCCCGGGGCGGGGAACTATGGCTACACCTTC. The V gene is TRBV28, the J gene TRBJ1-2; possible D gene TRBD1, 5 bases. CDR1 MDHEN and CDR2 SYDVKM come from the germline V gene. The V and J ends lost 5 bases and 2 bases respectively, with 12 bases between them. This CDR3 has 14 amino acids.

The rearrangement links TRBV6-4 to TRBJ2-2; a possible D gene is TRBD1 (5 bases). The V end lost 3 bases, the J end lost 6 bases, and 11 bases lay between the germline ends. The CDR3 runs 14 residues. Germline CDR1 MRHNA, CDR2 SNTAGT. The CDR3, as DNA: TGTGCCAGCAGTGAGAATCAGGGTTCCGGGGAGCTGTTTTTT. It yields the protein CASSENQGSGELFF.

This chain joins TRBV5-6 and TRBJ1-1; D gene unclear. This CDR3 region has 15 residues. Deletions cut 4 bases from V and 2 bases from J, with 15 bases between. The V gene's germline CDR1 is SGHDT and CDR2 YYEEEE. Here the CDR3 reads CASSPGVRDNTEAFF. The CDR3 DNA sequence: TGTGCCAGCAGCCCGGGCGTTAGAGATAACACTGAAGCTTTCTTT. Supplemented by reference TRBV5-6 and TRBJ1-1, the full variable domain reads DAGVTQSPTHLIKTRGQQVTLRCSPKSGHDTVSWYQQALGQGPQFIFQYYEEEERQRGNFPDRFSGHQFPNYSSELNVNALLLGDSALYLCASSPGVRDNTEAFFGQGTRLTVV.

The rearrangement joins TRBV5-6 to TRBJ2-3; D gene unclear. The CDR3 runs 14 residues. The V gene's germline CDR1 is SGHDT and CDR2 YYEEEE. V was trimmed by 0 bases and J by 3 bases, leaving 8 bases between them. CDR3 amino acids: CASSLGAVTDTQYF. DNA for the CDR3: TGTGCCAGCAGCTTGGGGGCAGTGACAGATACGCAGTATTTT.

This chain links TRBV21-1 with TRBJ1-2. TRBV21-1 is shown as a pseudogene. This CDR3 has 17 residues. CDR3 coding DNA: TGTGCCAGCAGCAAGGGAGGAGATGGTAGACCTAACTATGGCTACACCTTC. Its protein product is CASSKGGDGRPNYGYTF.

The CDR3: CASTEGWDYGYTF. The DNA for the CDR3 is TGTGCCAGTACCGAGGGCTGGGACTATGGCTACACCTTC. V usage is TRBV19 and J usage is TRBJ1-2, with no clear D. The V end lost 7 bases, the J end lost 3 bases, and 12 bases lay between the germline ends. CDR1 and CDR2 from the germline V gene are LNHDA and SQIVND (reference sequence). The CDR3 totals 13 residues.